This T cell receptor (beta chain) is drawn from a study of identifying expanded T cells in peripheral blood. Turning to this clone: Its specificity is not known.

TCRdb's table, derived via immunoSEQ multiplex PCR, lists solely in-frame clones and lacks some. The profile shows about 100,000 clones, around 86% of them singletons. Broader study findings: About 1.2 clones differed between technical replicates, versus roughly 17 and 20 over time.

The CDR3 runs 16 residues. CDR1 MGHRA and CDR2 YSYEKL come from the germline V gene. V dropped 3 bases and J dropped 2 bases, with 11 bases sitting between them. This TCR derives from a person aged 18 to 69 in good health. The chain employs TRBV4-1 and TRBJ1-6; D not resolved. Sequenced: blood. In nucleotides, the CDR3 is TGCGCCAGCAGCCACGTCTTTGAGGCCTATAATTCACCCCTCCACTTT. It translates to CASSHVFEAYNSPLHF.